The TCR beta chain under discussion was sequenced for a study of OX40 agonist ivuxolimab in advanced cancers. In the study overall: Patients were about 83% male with ages roughly 20 to 80, mean 60. Study-level points and caveats: On average, CD8+ T cells had more expanded clones than CD4+.

Using immunoSEQ multiplex PCR, the repertoire was profiled, and TCRdb retains in-frame clones only, with some absent. The sample yields tens of thousands of clones, about 88% seen once. To note about this clone: Its antigen remains unknown.

The CDR3 is 11 amino acids. The germline gives CDR1 SGHNT, CDR2 YENEEA. V shed 6 bases and J shed 5 bases, with 4 bases lying between them. The TCR originated in an adult with an advanced solid tumor such as melanoma, head and neck, liver or kidney cancer. The sequencing used CD4+ or CD8+ T cells sorted from blood, collected in a trial of the OX40 agonist ivuxolimab. This rearrangement joins TRBV11-3 to TRBJ2-2; D uncertain. The CDR3 nucleotides are TGTGCCAGCAGTGCTACCGGGGAGCTGTTTTTT. Its protein is CASSATGELFF.